These T cell receptor beta chains were read from a single sample in a study of CD8 T cells in ankylosing spondylitis. TCRdb re-called the 5' RACE reads with MiXCR, one entry per CDR3 protein. In the table there are about 130,000 distinct CDR3 sequences, about 7% of which are singletons. Sequencing used blood, either unsorted or a sorted T cell fraction (not recorded which). These receptors all come from a male donor with ankylosing spondylitis or in good health (not recorded which). Each CDR3 is given with its conserved first and last residue. The D gene is left open where the match is weak.

V gene	J gene	D gene	CDR3 protein
TRBV20-1	TRBJ2-5	.	CSASWPQETQYF
TRBV20-1	TRBJ2-4	TRBD2	CSARVTQGLAGGENIQYF
TRBV6-1	TRBJ1-6	.	CASTPGRIPRALHF
TRBV5-1	TRBJ2-7	.	CASSRDRLNAYEQYF
TRBV14	TRBJ2-7	.	CASSLGGLTLYEQYF
TRBV28	TRBJ1-3	TRBD1	CASSLGQKNGNTIYF
TRBV10-2	TRBJ2-3	TRBD2	CASRRATSEITDTQYF
TRBV25-1	TRBJ2-3	.	CASSEGGRDTQYF
TRBV7-9	TRBJ1-5	.	CASSSWDGNNQPQHF
TRBV29-1	TRBJ1-2	.	CSVGRDSSSYGYTF
TRBV5-1	TRBJ1-1	TRBD1	CASSSGQGNTEAFF
TRBV12-3/TRBV12-4	TRBJ2-2	.	CASSGPFLEPPDTGELFF
TRBV28	TRBJ2-7	TRBD1	CASSPDRAYEQYF
TRBV10-3	TRBJ2-3	.	CAISESSGSTDTQYF
TRBV5-1	TRBJ2-2	.	CASSPSPTGELFF
TRBV4-1	TRBJ2-1	.	CASSVKSEYNEQFF
TRBV5-1	TRBJ1-5	.	CASSPAGDTSNQPQHF
TRBV7-6	TRBJ2-2	.	CASSSERAGELFF
TRBV7-9	TRBJ2-7	.	CASSIEMDSYEQYF
TRBV18	TRBJ2-5	.	CASSLRTDRYQETQYF
TRBV5-1	TRBJ1-1	.	CASSLVGGNTEAFF
TRBV6-5	TRBJ2-7	.	CASSYSIGGEQYF
TRBV6-5	TRBJ2-2	.	CASSSRQAWNGGELFF
TRBV25-1	TRBJ2-6	.	CAARAGANVLTF
TRBV7-2	TRBJ2-3	.	CASSLDGTDTQYF
TRBV3-1	TRBJ2-7	.	CASSQVFDSYEQYF
TRBV20-1	TRBJ2-7	.	CSAMTSYEQYF
TRBV5-1	TRBJ2-2	.	CASSLSPANTGELFF
TRBV10-3	TRBJ1-1	.	CASRGGLMNTEAFF
TRBV18	TRBJ2-7	.	CASSPLRDSTSEQYF
TRBV28	TRBJ2-1	TRBD1	CASSLVGDRVQFF
TRBV18	TRBJ2-1	.	CASSPPSLAYNEQFF
TRBV5-6	TRBJ1-3	.	CASSRPYGDTIYF
TRBV11-2	TRBJ1-2	.	CASSSQLGGVLNGYTF
TRBV7-2	TRBJ2-3	.	CAPAGTPSTDTQYF
TRBV20-1	TRBJ2-3	TRBD2	CSARVGGGARDTQYF
TRBV29-1	TRBJ1-4	.	CSASVGNEKLFF